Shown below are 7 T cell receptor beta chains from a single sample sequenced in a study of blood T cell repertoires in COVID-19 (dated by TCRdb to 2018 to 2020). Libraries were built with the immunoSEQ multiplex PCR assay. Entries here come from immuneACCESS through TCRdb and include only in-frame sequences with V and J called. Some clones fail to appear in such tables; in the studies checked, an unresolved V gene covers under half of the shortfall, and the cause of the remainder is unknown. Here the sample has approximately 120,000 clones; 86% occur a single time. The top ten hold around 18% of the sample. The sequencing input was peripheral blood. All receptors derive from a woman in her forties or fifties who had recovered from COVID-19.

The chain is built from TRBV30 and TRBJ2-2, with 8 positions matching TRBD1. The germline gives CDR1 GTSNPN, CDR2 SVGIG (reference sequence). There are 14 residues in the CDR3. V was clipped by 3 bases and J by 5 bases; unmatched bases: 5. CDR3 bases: TGTGCCTGGAGAAGGACAGGGCGGACCGGGGAGCTGTTTTTT. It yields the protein CAWRRTGRTGELFF.

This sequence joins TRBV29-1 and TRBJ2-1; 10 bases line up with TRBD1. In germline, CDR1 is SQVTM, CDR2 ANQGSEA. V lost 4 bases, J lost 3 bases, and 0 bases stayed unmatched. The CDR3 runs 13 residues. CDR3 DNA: TGCAGCGTTGGGACAGGGGGCTACAATGAGCAGTTCTTC. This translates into CSVGTGGYNEQFF.

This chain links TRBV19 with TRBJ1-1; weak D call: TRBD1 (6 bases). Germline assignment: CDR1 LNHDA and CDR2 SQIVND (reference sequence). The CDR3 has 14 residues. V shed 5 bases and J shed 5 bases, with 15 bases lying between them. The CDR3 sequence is CASSADRLGTEAFF. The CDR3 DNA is TGTGCCAGTAGTGCGGACAGATTGGGGACTGAAGCTTTCTTT.

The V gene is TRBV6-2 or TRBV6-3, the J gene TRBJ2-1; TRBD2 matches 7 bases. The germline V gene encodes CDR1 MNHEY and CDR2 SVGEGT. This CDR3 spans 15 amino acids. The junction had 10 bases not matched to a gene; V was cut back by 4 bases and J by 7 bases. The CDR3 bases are TGTGCCAGCAGTTCCCCACTCGGGAGGATAAATGAGCAGTTCTTC. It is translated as CASSSPLGRINEQFF.

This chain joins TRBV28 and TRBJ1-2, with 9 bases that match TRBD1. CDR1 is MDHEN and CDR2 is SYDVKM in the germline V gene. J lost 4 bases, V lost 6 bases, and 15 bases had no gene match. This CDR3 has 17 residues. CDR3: CASRTGPGTGKGYGYTF. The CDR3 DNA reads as TGTGCCAGCAGGACGGGTCCCGGGACAGGGAAAGGCTATGGCTACACCTTC.

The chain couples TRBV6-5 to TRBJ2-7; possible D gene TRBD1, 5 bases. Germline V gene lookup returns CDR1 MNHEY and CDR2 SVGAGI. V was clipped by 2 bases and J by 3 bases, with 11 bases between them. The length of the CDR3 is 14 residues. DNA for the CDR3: TGTGCCAGCAGTTACAGATCGGACAACTACGAGCAGTACTTC. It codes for CASSYRSDNYEQYF.

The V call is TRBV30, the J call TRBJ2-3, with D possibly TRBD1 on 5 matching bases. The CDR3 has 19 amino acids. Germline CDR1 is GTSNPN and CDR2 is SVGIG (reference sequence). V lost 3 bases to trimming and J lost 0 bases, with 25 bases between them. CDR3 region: CAWSEDGAAPGSSTDTQYF. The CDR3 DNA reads TGTGCCTGGAGCGAAGATGGGGCGGCGCCAGGGTCTAGCACAGATACGCAGTATTTT.